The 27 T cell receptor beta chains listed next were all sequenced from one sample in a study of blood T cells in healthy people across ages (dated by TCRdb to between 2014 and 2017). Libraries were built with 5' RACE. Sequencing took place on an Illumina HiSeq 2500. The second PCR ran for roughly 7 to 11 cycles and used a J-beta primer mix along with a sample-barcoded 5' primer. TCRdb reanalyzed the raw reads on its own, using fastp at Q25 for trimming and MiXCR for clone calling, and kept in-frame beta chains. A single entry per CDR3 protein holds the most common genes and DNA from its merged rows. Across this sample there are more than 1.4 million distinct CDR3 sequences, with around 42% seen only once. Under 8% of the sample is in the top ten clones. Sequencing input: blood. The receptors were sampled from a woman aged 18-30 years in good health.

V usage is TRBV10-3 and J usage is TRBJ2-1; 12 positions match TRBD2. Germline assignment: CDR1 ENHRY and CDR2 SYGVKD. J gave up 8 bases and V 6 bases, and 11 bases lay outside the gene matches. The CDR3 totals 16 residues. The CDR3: CAIRPRRLAGEDEQFF. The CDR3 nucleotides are TGTGCCATCAGGCCCCGACGACTAGCGGGAGAGGATGAGCAGTTCTTC.

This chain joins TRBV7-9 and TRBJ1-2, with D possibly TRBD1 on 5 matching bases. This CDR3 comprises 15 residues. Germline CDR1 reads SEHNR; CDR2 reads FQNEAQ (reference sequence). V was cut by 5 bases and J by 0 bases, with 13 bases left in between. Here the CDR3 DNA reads TGTGCCAGCAGCGCGTCGAGGGGTACTAACTATGGCTACACCTTC. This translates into CASSASRGTNYGYTF.

The CDR3 reads CSAKELIRLETQYF. The CDR3 DNA reads TGCAGTGCCAAAGAGCTAATTAGGTTAGAGACCCAGTACTTC. The chain recombines TRBV20-1 with TRBJ2-5, with unresolved D. This CDR3 is 14 amino acids long. V lost 6 bases to trimming and J lost 4 bases, with 18 bases between them. Germline V gives CDR1 DFQATT, CDR2 SNEGSKA (reference sequence).

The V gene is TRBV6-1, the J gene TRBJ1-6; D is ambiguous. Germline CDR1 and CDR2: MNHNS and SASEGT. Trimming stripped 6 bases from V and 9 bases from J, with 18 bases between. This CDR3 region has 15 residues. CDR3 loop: CASSDGRAGSSPLHF. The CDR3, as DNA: TGTGCCAGCAGCGACGGACGCGCGGGTAGTTCACCCCTCCACTTT.

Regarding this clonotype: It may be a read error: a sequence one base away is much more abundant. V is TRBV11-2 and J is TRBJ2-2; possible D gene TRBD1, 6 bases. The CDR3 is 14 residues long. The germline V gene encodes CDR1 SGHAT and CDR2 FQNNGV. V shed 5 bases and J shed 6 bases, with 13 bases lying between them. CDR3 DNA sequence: TGTGCCAGCAGCGGGTCAGGGGCGTCCGGGGAGCTGTTTTTT. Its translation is CASSGSGASGELFF. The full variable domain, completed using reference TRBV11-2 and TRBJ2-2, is EAGVAQSPRYKIIEKRQSVAFWCNPISGHATLYWYQQILGQGPKLLIQFQNNGVVDDSQLPKDRFSAERLKGVDSTLKIQPAKLEDSAVYLCASSGSGASGELFFGEGSRLTVL.

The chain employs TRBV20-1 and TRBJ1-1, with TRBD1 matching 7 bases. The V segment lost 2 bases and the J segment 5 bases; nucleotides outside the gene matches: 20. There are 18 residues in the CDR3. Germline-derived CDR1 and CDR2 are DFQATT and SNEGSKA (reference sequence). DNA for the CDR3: TGCAGTGCTAGACCTCAGACAGGGCTCTTTTTCCTGGGGACTGAAGCTTTCTTT. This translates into CSARPQTGLFFLGTEAFF.

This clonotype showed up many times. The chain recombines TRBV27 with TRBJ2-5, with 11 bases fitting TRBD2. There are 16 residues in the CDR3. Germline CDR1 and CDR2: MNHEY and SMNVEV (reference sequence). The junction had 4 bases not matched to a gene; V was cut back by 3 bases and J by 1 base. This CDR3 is CASSLLAGGIQETQYF. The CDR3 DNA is TGTGCCAGCAGTTTGTTAGCGGGGGGGATCCAAGAGACCCAGTACTTC.

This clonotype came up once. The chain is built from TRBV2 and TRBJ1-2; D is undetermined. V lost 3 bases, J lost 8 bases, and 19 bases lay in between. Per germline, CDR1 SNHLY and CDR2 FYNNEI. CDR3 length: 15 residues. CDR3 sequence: CASSDDTPPTIGYTF. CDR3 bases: TGTGCCAGCAGTGATGATACTCCCCCGACTATCGGCTACACCTTC.

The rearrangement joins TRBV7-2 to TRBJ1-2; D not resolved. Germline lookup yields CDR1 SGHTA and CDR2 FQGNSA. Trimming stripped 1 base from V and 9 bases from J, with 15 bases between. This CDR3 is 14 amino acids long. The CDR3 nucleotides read TGTGCCAGCAGCTTAGGGCAGGCCTTAGTGAGCTACACCTTC. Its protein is CASSLGQALVSYTF.

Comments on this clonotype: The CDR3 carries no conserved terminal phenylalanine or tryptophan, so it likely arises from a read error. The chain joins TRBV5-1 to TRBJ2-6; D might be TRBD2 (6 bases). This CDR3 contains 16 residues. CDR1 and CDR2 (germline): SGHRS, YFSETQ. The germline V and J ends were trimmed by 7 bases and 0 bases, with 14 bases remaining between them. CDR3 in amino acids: CASSWRGNSGANVLTL. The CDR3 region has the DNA TGCGCCAGCTCGTGGCGGGGAAACTCTGGGGCCAACGTCCTGACTTTA.

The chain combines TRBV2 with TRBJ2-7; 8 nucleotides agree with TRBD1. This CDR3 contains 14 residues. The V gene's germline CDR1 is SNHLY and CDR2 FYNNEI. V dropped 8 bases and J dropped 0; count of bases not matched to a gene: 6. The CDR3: CASQRDRSSYEQYF. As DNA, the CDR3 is TGTGCCAGCCAAAGGGACAGGAGCTCCTACGAGCAGTACTTC. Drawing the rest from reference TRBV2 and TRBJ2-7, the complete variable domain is EPEVTQTPSHQVTQMGQEVILRCVPISNHLYFYWYRQILGQKVEFLVSFYNNEISEKSEIFDDQFSVERPDGSNFTLKIRSTKLEDSAMYFCASQRDRSSYEQYFGPGTRLTVT.

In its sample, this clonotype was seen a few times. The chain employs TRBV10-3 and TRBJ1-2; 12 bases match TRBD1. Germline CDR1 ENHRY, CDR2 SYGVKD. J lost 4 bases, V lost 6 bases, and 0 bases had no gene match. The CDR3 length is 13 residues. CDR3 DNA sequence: TGTGCCATCAGGGGACAGGGGGCCTATGGCTACACCTTC. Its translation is CAIRGQGAYGYTF.

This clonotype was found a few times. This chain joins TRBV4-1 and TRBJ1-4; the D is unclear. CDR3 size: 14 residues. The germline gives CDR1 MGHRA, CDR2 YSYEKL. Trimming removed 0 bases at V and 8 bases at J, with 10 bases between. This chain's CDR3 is CASSQDPGREKLFF. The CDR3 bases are TGCGCCAGCAGCCAAGATCCAGGTCGGGAAAAACTGTTTTTT.

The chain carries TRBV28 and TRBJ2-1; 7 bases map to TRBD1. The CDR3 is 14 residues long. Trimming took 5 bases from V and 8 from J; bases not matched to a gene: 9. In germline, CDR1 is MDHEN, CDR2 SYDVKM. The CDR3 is CASSDYRGLHEQFF. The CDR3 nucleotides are TGTGCCAGCAGTGACTACAGGGGTCTGCATGAGCAGTTCTTC.

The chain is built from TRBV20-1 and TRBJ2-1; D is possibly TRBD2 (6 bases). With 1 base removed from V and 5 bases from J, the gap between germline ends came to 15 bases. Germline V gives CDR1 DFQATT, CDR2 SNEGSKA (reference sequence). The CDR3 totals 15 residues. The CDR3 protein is CSARASGVGDNEQFF. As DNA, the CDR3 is TGCAGTGCTAGAGCGTCGGGAGTTGGTGACAATGAGCAGTTCTTC.

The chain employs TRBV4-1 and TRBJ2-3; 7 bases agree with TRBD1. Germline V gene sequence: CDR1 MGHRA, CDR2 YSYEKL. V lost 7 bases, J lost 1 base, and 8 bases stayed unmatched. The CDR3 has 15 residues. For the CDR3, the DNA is TGCGCCAGCAAGGACACAGGGGAAGGCACAGATACGCAGTATTTT. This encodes CASKDTGEGTDTQYF.

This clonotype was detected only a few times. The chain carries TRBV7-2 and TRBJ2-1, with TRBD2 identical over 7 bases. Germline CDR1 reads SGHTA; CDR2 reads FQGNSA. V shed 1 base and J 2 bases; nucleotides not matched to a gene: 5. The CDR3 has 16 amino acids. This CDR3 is CASSLVPGLTYNEQFF. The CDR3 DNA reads TGTGCCAGCAGCTTAGTTCCGGGACTAACCTACAATGAGCAGTTCTTC.

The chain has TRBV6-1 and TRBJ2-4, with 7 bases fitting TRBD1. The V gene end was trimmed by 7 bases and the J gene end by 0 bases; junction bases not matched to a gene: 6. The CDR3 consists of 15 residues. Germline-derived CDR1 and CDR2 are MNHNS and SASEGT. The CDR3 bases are TGTGCCAGCACGGGACAGCTATTAGCCAAAAACATTCAGTACTTC. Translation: CASTGQLLAKNIQYF.

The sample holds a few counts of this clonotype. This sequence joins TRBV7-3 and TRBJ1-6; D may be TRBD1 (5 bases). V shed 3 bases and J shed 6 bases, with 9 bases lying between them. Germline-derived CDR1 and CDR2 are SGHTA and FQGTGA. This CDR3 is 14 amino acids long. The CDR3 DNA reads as TGTGCCAGCAGCTTGGGACGGCTTAATTCACCCCTCCACTTT. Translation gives CASSLGRLNSPLHF.

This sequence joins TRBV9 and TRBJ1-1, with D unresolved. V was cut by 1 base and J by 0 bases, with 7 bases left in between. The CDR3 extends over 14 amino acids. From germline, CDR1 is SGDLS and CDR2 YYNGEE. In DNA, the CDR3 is TGTGCCAGCAGCGTAACAGTCTTGAACACTGAAGCTTTCTTT. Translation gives CASSVTVLNTEAFF.

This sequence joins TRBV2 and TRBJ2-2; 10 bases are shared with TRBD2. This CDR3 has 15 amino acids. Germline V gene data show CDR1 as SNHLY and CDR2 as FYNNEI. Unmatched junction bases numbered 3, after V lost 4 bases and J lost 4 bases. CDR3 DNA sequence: TGTGCCAGCAGTGGTAGCGGGGGGTTCACCGGGGAGCTGTTTTTT. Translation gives CASSGSGGFTGELFF.

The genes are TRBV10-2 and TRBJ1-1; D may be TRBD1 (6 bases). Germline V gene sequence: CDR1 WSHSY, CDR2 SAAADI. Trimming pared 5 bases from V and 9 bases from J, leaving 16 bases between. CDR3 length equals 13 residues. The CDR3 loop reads CASSSGTRAKAFF. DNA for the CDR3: TGCGCCAGCAGTTCCGGGACAAGGGCCAAAGCTTTCTTT.

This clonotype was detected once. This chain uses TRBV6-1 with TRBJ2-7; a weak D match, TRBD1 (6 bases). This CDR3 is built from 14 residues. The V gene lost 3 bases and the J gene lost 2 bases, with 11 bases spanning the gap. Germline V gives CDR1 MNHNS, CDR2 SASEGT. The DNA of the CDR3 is TGTGCCAGCAGTGAGGGACACCTACCCTACGAGCAGTACTTC. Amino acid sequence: CASSEGHLPYEQYF.

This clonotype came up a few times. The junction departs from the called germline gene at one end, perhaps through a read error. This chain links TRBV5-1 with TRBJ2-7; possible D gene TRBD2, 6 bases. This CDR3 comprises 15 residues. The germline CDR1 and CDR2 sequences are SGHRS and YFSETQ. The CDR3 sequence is CASSLVASATYEQYF. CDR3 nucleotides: TGTGCCAGCAGCTTAGTGGCTAGCGCGACCTACGAGCAGTACTTC. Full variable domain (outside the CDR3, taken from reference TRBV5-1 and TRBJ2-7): KAGVTQTPRYLIKTRGQQVTLSCSPISGHRSVSWYQQTPGQGLQFLFEYFSETQRNKGNFPGRFSGRQFSNSRSEMNVSTLELGDSALYLCASSLVASATYEQYFGPGTRLTVT.

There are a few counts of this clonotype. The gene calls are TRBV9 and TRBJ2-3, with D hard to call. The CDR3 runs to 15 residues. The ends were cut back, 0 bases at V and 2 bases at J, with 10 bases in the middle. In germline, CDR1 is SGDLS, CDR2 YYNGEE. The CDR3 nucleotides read TGTGCCAGCAGCGTAGGGGTCGGTGCCACAGATACGCAGTATTTT. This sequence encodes CASSVGVGATDTQYF.

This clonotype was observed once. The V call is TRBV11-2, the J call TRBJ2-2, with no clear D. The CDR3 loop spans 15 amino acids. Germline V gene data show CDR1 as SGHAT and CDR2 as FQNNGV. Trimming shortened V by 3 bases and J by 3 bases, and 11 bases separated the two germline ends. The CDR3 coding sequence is TGTGCCAGCAGCTTCCGTCCGTTGGACACCGGGGAGCTGTTTTTT. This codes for CASSFRPLDTGELFF.

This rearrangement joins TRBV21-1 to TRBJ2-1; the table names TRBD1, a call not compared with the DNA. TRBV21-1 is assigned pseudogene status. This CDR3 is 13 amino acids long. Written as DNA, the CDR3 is TGTGCCAGCAGACGGGCGGAGGAAGAGGCCCAGTTCTTC. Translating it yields CASRRAEEEAQFF.